What follows are 10 T cell receptor beta chains derived from one specimen sequenced in a study of T cell responses to AZD1222 COVID-19 vaccine (dated by TCRdb to about 2021). Per the publication, the time point label means: baseline before first vaccination. Libraries were built with the immunoSEQ multiplex PCR assay. Here the immuneACCESS table is served through TCRdb, limited to in-frame sequences with V and J called. Missing clones are a known gap in these copies; in checked studies unresolved V genes cover under half, and the rest lacks a known reason. Here the sample has over 50,000 clones; approximately 84% occur a single time. Jointly, the top ten make up 25% to 30% of the sample. Sequencing was performed on peripheral blood, taken on day 0 of AZD1222 vaccination. These receptors were obtained from an adult in good health.

The chain has TRBV4-3 and TRBJ1-2; D is uncertain. The germline V and J ends were trimmed by 0 bases and 5 bases, with 16 bases remaining between them. This CDR3 comprises 16 residues. Germline CDR1 and CDR2: LGHNA and YSLEER. DNA for the CDR3: TGCGCCAGCAGCCAAGATCAGAGCCCCAGCGTTTATGGCTACACCTTC. Amino acids: CASSQDQSPSVYGYTF.

The chain couples TRBV7-8 to TRBJ1-5, with D tentatively TRBD1 (5 bases). The V gene's germline CDR1 is SGHVS and CDR2 FQNEAQ. V was cut by 8 bases and J by 1 base, with 9 bases left in between. The length of the CDR3 is 13 residues. This CDR3 is CASRGGSNQPQHF. The CDR3, as DNA: TGTGCCAGCCGCGGGGGGAGCAATCAGCCCCAGCATTTT.

This clone was observed once. V usage is TRBV7-3 and J usage is TRBJ2-7; D possibly corresponds to TRBD2 (6 bases). This CDR3 is built from 15 residues. V lost 2 bases, J lost 0 bases, and 11 bases lay in between. The germline V gene encodes CDR1 SGHTA and CDR2 FQGTGA. CDR3 coding DNA: TGTGCCAGCAGCTTATCTGGCGGGGACTCCTACGAGCAGTACTTC. Protein product: CASSLSGGDSYEQYF.

The CDR3 here is CASSHGTGGREKLFF. CDR3 DNA: TGTGCCAGCAGCCACGGGACAGGGGGTCGTGAAAAACTGTTTTTT. The J gene is TRBJ1-4, the V gene TRBV7-9; 11 positions match TRBD1. Germline lookup yields CDR1 SEHNR and CDR2 FQNEAQ (reference sequence). This CDR3 contains 15 residues. The V segment lost 5 bases and the J segment 7 bases; nucleotides outside the gene matches: 6.

This chain joins TRBV3-1 (or the pseudogene TRBV3-2) and TRBJ2-7; 13 bases map to TRBD2. The germline V gene encodes CDR1 LGHDT and CDR2 YNNKEL (reference sequence). This CDR3 contains 16 residues. V gave up 5 bases and J gave up 0 bases; unmatched junction bases: 4. CDR3 sequence (DNA): TGTGCCAGCAGCTTAGGACTAGCGGGAGCCTCCTACGAGCAGTACTTC. Residues: CASSLGLAGASYEQYF.

V and J are TRBV2 and TRBJ2-1; no clear D. Germline lookup yields CDR1 SNHLY and CDR2 FYNNEI. The V and J ends lost 4 bases and 5 bases respectively, with 9 bases between them. The CDR3 contains 13 residues. CDR3 residues: CASSVSRNNEQFF. The CDR3 DNA is TGTGCCAGCAGTGTAAGTCGGAACAATGAGCAGTTCTTC.

The chain couples TRBV7-3 to TRBJ1-1; D call uncertain. This CDR3 is 14 amino acids long. Between the trimmed V and J ends, which lost 5 bases and 1 base, there was a span of 11 bases. Germline values: CDR1 SGHTA, CDR2 FQGTGA. DNA of the CDR3: TGTGCCAGCAGCACGGACCGAGAGAACACTGAAGCTTTCTTT. It specifies CASSTDRENTEAFF.

The chain's CDR3 is CASSQGSTGSHEQYF. The CDR3 DNA sequence: TGTGCCAGCAGCCAGGGGAGTACGGGGAGTCACGAGCAGTACTTC. The J gene is TRBJ2-7, the V gene TRBV3-1 (or the pseudogene TRBV3-2); a possible D gene is TRBD2 (5 bases). Germline V gene data show CDR1 as LGHDT and CDR2 as YNNKEL (reference sequence). The CDR3 loop spans 15 amino acids. V shed 3 bases and J shed 5 bases, with 17 bases lying between them.

The rearrangement joins TRBV3-1 (or the pseudogene TRBV3-2) to TRBJ2-7, with D possibly matching TRBD1 (5 bases). The CDR3 sequence is 15 residues long. The germline V and J ends were trimmed by 1 base and 2 bases, with 12 bases remaining between them. CDR1 is LGHDT and CDR2 is YNNKEL in the germline V gene (reference sequence). The CDR3 region is CASSQAGYSAYEQYF. CDR3 coding DNA: TGTGCCAGCAGCCAAGCAGGGTATAGTGCCTACGAGCAGTACTTC.

The sample holds a few counts of this clone. This chain connects TRBV30 to TRBJ2-1, with D possibly being TRBD1 (6 bases). CDR3 length equals 15 residues. The V end lost 2 bases, the J end lost 0 bases, and 11 bases lay between the germline ends. The germline V gene has CDR1 GTSNPN and CDR2 SVGIG (reference sequence). The CDR3 loop is CAWSLGGLSYNEQFF. Written as DNA, the CDR3 is TGTGCCTGGAGTCTAGGGGGTCTCTCCTACAATGAGCAGTTCTTC.